This T cell receptor beta chain originates from a study of blood T cell repertoires in COVID-19. Looking at the study overall: Whether acute or convalescent, the COVID-19 samples came from the United States, Italy and Spain. T cells, B-cell-depleted T cells, or PBMCs supplied cDNA or gDNA.

V lost 5 bases, J lost 0 bases, and 6 bases stayed unmatched. From germline, CDR1 is SGHTA and CDR2 FQGNSA. This CDR3 contains 15 residues. Seattle researchers signed up patients amid active infection and tracked them longitudinally. This clone was observed a single time. Authors' methods: Reference gene primers were amplified, and this amplification served to estimate nucleated cell counts. Some clones are missing from TCRdb's copy, which holds only in-frame ones; the method was immunoSEQ multiplex PCR. That table gives V, J and clone size, and the DNA gave D and trimming. The data contain a few hundred thousand clones, roughly 90% of them singletons.

The clonotype was recovered from a woman aged 55-70 years with COVID-19, enrolled during active disease. The V and J genes are TRBV7-2 and TRBJ1-1, with TRBD1 matching over 7 bases. Sample: peripheral blood. The CDR3 protein is CASSRPGQLNTEAFF. The CDR3 nucleotides read TGTGCCAGCAGCCGCCCGGGACAGCTGAACACTGAAGCTTTCTTT.